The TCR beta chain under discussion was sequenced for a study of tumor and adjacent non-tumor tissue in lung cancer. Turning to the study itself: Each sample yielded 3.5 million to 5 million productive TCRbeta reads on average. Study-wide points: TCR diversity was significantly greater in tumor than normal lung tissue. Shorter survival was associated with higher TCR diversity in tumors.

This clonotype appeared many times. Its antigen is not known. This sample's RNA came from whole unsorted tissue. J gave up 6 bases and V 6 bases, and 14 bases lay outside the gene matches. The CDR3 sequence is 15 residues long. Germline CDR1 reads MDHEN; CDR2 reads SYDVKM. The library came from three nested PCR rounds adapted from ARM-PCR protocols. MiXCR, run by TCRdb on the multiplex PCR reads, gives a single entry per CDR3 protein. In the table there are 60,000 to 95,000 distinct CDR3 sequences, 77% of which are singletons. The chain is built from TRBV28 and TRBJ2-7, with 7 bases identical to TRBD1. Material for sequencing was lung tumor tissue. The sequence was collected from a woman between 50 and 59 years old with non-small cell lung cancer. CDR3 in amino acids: CASRLDRVGLSEQYF. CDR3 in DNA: TGTGCCAGCAGACTCGACAGGGTAGGGTTGAGCGAGCAGTACTTC. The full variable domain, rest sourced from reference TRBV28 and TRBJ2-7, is DVKVTQSSRYLVKRTGEKVFLECVQDMDHENMFWYRQDPGLGLRLIYFSYDVKMKEKGDIPEGYSVSREKKERFSLILESASTNQTSMYLCASRLDRVGLSEQYFGPGTRLTVT.